A selection of T cell receptor beta chains follows, all from one sample in a study of blood T cell repertoires in COVID-19. Generated by immunoSEQ multiplex PCR, the TCRdb table keeps only in-frame clones and is missing some. The profile shows nearly 110,000 clones, roughly four fifths of them singletons. Material for sequencing was peripheral blood. These receptors came from a man aged 80 or over with COVID-19, enrolled during active disease. Each CDR3 is given with its conserved first and last residue. The D gene is left open where the match is weak. For some rows the clone size is stated as once, few or many, or as a class when expanded; others skip it.

NA	TRBV27	NA	TRBJ1-2	16	TGTGCCAGCTCCACACAGGGCGGATATGCTAACTATGGCTACACCTTC	CASSTQGGYANYGYTF
NA	TRBV24-1	once	TRBJ1-5	16	TGTGCCACCAGTGAGGGTGGGAGGACTGGCAATCAGCCCCAGCATTTT	CATSEGGRTGNQPQHF
TRBD1	TRBV5-4	NA	TRBJ1-2	14	TGTGCCAGCAGCTTGGGGACAGGGTCCTATGGCTACACCTTC	CASSLGTGSYGYTF
NA	TRBV19	NA	TRBJ2-1	15	TGTGCCAGTAGTATAGTCGGAGGACCAAACAATGAGCAGTTCTTC	CASSIVGGPNNEQFF
TRBD1	TRBV19	NA	TRBJ1-1	13	TGTGCCAGCACGGGACAGCCACACACTGAAGCTTTCTTT	CASTGQPHTEAFF
TRBD2	TRBV4-3	NA	TRBJ2-1	16	TGCGCCAGCAGCCAAGAGTATAGCGGGGCCTACAATGAGCAGTTCTTC	CASSQEYSGAYNEQFF
NA	TRBV27	NA	TRBJ2-7	13	TGTGCCAGCAGTTACCTCGGGGATTGGGAGCAGTACTTC	CASSYLGDWEQYF
TRBD1	TRBV19	few	TRBJ2-1	15	TGTGCCAGTAGTATAAGGGGGACAGCCCTTCTCGGGCAGTTCTTC	CASSIRGTALLGQFF
NA	TRBV3-1/TRBV3-2	few	TRBJ2-7	15	TGTGCCAGCAGCCAGGGAGCGGGTCCATTGAGCGAGCAGTACTTC	CASSQGAGPLSEQYF
TRBD1	TRBV2	NA	TRBJ2-5	15	TGTGCCAGCAGAGCAACCGGGACAGGACAAGAGACCCAGTACTTC	CASRATGTGQETQYF
TRBD2	TRBV6-2/TRBV6-3	NA	TRBJ2-7	15	TGTGCCAGCAGTTACATAGCGGGACTGAACTACGAGCAGTACTTC	CASSYIAGLNYEQYF
NA	TRBV14	NA	TRBJ1-5	15	TGTGCCAGCAGCCGATACAGCGGACCCAATCAGCCCCAGCATTTT	CASSRYSGPNQPQHF
TRBD2	TRBV7-9	few	TRBJ2-7	16	TGTGCCAGCAGCTTAGGGGCTAGCGGAGGGATCTACGAGCAGTACTTC	CASSLGASGGIYEQYF
TRBD2	TRBV19	NA	TRBJ2-2	14	TGTGCCAGTAGTTCAGCGGGAGACACCGGGGAGCTGTTTTTT	CASSSAGDTGELFF
NA	TRBV28	NA	TRBJ1-2	13	TGTGCCAGCAGTTGGAATCAGGTCTCGGGCTACACCTTC	CASSWNQVSGYTF
TRBD2	TRBV23-1	NA	TRBJ2-1	16	TGCGCCAGCAGAAAAAAGACTAGCGGGAAAGACAATGAGCAGTTCTTC	CASRKKTSGKDNEQFF
TRBD1	TRBV18	NA	TRBJ1-1	15	TGTGCCAGCTCACCTGGGACAGGGGGGTCCACTGAAGCTTTCTTT	CASSPGTGGSTEAFF
TRBD1	TRBV10-3	NA	TRBJ1-1	14	TGTGCCATCGTAGGAGGGGGCCCTAACACTGAAGCTTTCTTT	CAIVGGGPNTEAFF
NA	TRBV27	NA	TRBJ2-5	13	TGTGCCAGCCAGGGACACTACCAAGAGACCCAGTACTTC	CASQGHYQETQYF
NA	TRBV7-2	once	TRBJ2-2	14	TGTGCCAGCAGAGCGGGTCCCAGCACCGGGGAGCTGTTTTTT	CASRAGPSTGELFF
TRBD2	TRBV11-2	NA	TRBJ2-1	16	TGTGCCAGCAGCTTGGTAGCGGGATGGGCCTACAATGAGCAGTTCTTC	CASSLVAGWAYNEQFF
TRBD1	TRBV5-1	NA	TRBJ2-5	16	TGCGCCAGCAGCGCTGGGACAGGGGGCCCCCAAGAGACCCAGTACTTC	CASSAGTGGPQETQYF
NA	TRBV5-6	once	TRBJ1-2	15	TGTGCCAGCGGCCGAAGTTTAGGGGTAGGAAACGGCTACACCTTC	CASGRSLGVGNGYTF
TRBD1	TRBV5-6	NA	TRBJ2-7	14	TGTGCCAGCAGCTGGGGGACAGTCTCCTACGAGCAGTACTTC	CASSWGTVSYEQYF
TRBD1	TRBV4-3	NA	TRBJ1-1	14	TGCGCCAGCAGCCAATACGAGACAGGGGCTGAAGCTTTCTTT	CASSQYETGAEAFF
NA	TRBV5-1	NA	TRBJ2-5	14	TGCGCCAGCAGCTTGGGACAGCAGCAAGAGACCCAGTACTTC	CASSLGQQQETQYF
TRBD2	TRBV5-1	NA	TRBJ2-1	15	TGCGCCAGCAGCTTGGAGGTAGCGGGAGTCGATGAGCAGTTCTTC	CASSLEVAGVDEQFF
NA	TRBV27	NA	TRBJ2-7	13	TGTGCCAGCAGCCAGTATTCGGGCTACGAGCAGTACTTC	CASSQYSGYEQYF
NA	TRBV3-1/TRBV3-2	NA	TRBJ1-1	14	TGTGCCAGCAGCCAAGTACAGGGCGGCACTGAAGCTTTCTTT	CASSQVQGGTEAFF
NA	TRBV18	NA	TRBJ1-3	18	TGTGCCAGCTCACCACGGGGGGGGTATCCCCCCTCTGGAAACACCATATATTTT	CASSPRGGYPPSGNTIYF
TRBD1	TRBV19	NA	TRBJ1-5	18	TGTGCCAGTAGTCCGGACAGGGGTGATCCTTTTGGGAGTCAGCCCCAGCATTTT	CASSPDRGDPFGSQPQHF
NA	TRBV6-5	once	TRBJ2-7	15	TGTGCCAGCAGCCCCCTTCAGGGAGGATACTACGAGCAGTACTTC	CASSPLQGGYYEQYF
NA	TRBV27	NA	TRBJ2-3	12	TGTGCCAGCAGTTCCCAGGGAGATACGCAGTATTTT	CASSSQGDTQYF
NA	TRBV28	many	TRBJ2-1	17	TGTGCCAGCAGTTTCCCGTCGCGGGGTAGCTCCTACAATGAGCAGTTCTTC	CASSFPSRGSSYNEQFF
NA	TRBV5-1	NA	TRBJ1-2	16	TGCGCCAGCAGCACACTTGGGGACAACCCAGTATACGGCTACACCTTC	CASSTLGDNPVYGYTF
NA	TRBV12-3/TRBV12-4	NA	TRBJ1-1	13	TGTGCCAGCACTCTCCGGGTGAACACTGAAGCTTTCTTT	CASTLRVNTEAFF
TRBD1	TRBV3-1/TRBV3-2	NA	TRBJ2-7	15	TGTGCCAGCAGCCGATTACCGGGACAGACCTACGAGCAGTACTTC	CASSRLPGQTYEQYF
TRBD1	TRBV5-4	NA	TRBJ2-3	16	TGTGCCAGCAGCTCCAATCCGGGACAGGGAATAGATACGCAGTATTTT	CASSSNPGQGIDTQYF
NA	TRBV18	NA	TRBJ1-1	16	TGTGCCAGCTCACCTCGAGAGGGACTGATGAACACTGAAGCTTTCTTT	CASSPREGLMNTEAFF
TRBD1	TRBV30	NA	TRBJ1-2	12	TGTGCCATTTCAGGGGGGAACTATGGCTACACCTTC	CAISGGNYGYTF
TRBD2	TRBV7-9	NA	TRBJ2-1	14	TGTGCCAGCAGCTTCGGGACTAGCAGCGATGAGCAGTTCTTC	CASSFGTSSDEQFF
NA	TRBV12-3/TRBV12-4	NA	TRBJ2-3	12	TGTGCCAGCAGGGGGCTCTCAGATACGCAGTATTTT	CASRGLSDTQYF
TRBD2	TRBV5-1	NA	TRBJ2-7	14	TGCGCCAGCAGCCCTAGCGGGGGGACCTACGAGCAGTACTTC	CASSPSGGTYEQYF
NA	TRBV7-8	NA	TRBJ1-5	13	TGTGCCAGCAGCCGTAGCATGAGTCAGCCCCAGCATTTT	CASSRSMSQPQHF
NA	TRBV7-8	NA	TRBJ1-3	15	TGTGCCAGCAGCTGGAGGAGCGCCTCTGGAAACACCATATATTTT	CASSWRSASGNTIYF
NA	TRBV7-2	NA	TRBJ2-3	13	TGTGCCAGTCTGTTCGGTAGCACAGATACGCAGTATTTT	CASLFGSTDTQYF
NA	TRBV28	NA	TRBJ1-3	16	TGTGCCAGCAGTTTTGCCAGGGACTTCTCTGGAAACACCATATATTTT	CASSFARDFSGNTIYF
NA	TRBV9	NA	TRBJ2-5	15	TGTGCCAGCAGCGTAGGAACTACCGTTGAAGAGACCCAGTACTTC	CASSVGTTVEETQYF
NA	TRBV6-4	NA	TRBJ2-1	16	TGTGCCAGCAGTGAAACACCGGGAAGTTCCTACAATGAGCAGTTCTTC	CASSETPGSSYNEQFF
TRBD2	TRBV13	few	TRBJ2-7	18	TGTGCCAGCAGCCCGGGGACTAGCGGGCAAGGGAGCTCCTACGAGCAGTACTTC	CASSPGTSGQGSSYEQYF
TRBD2	TRBV19	NA	TRBJ2-7	15	TGTGCCAGTAGTGGATCCGGGACTAGCCTTACGAAGCAGTACTTC	CASSGSGTSLTKQYF
NA	TRBV2	NA	TRBJ2-5	13	TGTGCCAGCAGGCCGAGCGACCAAGAGACCCAGTACTTC	CASRPSDQETQYF
NA	TRBV7-7	NA	TRBJ2-5	15	TGTGCTAGCAGCTTAGCCGGGACCCGGGAGGAGACCCAGTACTTC	CASSLAGTREETQYF
NA	TRBV6-5	NA	TRBJ1-2	13	TGTGCCAGCAGTTACGGGGAGTGGGATGGCTACACCTTC	CASSYGEWDGYTF
NA	TRBV28	NA	TRBJ1-2	12	TGTGCCAGCTATGAGGTTAACTATGGCTACACCTTC	CASYEVNYGYTF